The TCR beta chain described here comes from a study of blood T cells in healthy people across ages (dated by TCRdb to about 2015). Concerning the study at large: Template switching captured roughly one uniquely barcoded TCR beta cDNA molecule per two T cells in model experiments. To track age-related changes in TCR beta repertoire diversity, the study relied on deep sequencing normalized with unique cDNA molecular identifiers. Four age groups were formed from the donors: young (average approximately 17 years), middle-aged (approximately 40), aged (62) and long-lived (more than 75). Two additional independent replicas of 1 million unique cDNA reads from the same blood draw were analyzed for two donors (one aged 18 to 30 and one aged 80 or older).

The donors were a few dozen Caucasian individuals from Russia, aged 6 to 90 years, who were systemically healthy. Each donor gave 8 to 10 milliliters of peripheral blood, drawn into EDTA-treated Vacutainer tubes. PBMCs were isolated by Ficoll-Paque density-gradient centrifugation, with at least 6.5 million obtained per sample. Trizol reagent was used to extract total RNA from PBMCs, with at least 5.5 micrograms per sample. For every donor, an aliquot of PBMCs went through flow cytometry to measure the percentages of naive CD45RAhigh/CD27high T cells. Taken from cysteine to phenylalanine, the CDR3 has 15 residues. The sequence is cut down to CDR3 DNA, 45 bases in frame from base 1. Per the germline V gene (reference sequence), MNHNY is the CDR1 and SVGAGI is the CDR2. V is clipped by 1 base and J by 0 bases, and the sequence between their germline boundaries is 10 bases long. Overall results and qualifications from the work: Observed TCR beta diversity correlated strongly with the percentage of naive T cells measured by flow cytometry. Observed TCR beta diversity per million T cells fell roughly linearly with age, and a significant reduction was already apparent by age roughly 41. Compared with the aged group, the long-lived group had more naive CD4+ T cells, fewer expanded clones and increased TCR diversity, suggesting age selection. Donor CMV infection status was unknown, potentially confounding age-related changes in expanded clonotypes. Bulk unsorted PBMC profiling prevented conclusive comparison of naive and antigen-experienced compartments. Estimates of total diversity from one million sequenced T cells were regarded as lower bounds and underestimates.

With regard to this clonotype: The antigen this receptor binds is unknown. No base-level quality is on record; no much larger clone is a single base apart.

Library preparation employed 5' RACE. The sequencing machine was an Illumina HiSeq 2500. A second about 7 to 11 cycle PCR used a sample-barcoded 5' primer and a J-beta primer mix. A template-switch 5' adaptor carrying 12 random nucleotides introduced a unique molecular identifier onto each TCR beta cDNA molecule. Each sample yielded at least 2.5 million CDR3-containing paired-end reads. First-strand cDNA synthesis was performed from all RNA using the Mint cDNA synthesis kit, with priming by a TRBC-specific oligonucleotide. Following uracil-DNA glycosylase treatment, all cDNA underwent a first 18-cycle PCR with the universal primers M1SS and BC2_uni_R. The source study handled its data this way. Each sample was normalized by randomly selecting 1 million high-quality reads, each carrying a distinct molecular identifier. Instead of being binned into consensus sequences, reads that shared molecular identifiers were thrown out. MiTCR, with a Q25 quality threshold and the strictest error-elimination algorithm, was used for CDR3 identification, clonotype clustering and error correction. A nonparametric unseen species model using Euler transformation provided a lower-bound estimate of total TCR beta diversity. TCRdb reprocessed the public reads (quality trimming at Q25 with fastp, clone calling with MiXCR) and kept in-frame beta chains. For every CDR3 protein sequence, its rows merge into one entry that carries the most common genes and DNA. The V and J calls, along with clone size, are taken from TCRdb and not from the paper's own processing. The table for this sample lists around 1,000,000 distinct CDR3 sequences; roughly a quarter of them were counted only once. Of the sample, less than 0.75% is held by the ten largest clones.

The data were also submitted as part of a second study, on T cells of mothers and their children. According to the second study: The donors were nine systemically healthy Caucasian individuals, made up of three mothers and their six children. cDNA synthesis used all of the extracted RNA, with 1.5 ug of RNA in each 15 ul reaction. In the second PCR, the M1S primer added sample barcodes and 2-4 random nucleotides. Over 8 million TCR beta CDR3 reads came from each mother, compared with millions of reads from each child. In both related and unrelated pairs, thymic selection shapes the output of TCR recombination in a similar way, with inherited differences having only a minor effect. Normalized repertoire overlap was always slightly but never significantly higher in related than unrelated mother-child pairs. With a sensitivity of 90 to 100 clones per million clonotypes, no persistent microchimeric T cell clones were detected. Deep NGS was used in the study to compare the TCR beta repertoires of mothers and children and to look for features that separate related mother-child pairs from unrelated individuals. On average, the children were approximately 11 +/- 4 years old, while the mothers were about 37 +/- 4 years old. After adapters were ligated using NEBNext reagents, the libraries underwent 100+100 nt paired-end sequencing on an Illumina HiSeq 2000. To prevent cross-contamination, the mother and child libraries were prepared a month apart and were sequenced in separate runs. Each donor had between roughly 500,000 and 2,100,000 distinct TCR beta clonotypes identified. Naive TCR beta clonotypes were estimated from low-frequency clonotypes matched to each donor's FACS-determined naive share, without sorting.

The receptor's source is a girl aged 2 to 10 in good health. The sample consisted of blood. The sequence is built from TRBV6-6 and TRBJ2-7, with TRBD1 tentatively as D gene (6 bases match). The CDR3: CASSYYTGSSYEQYF. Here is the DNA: TGTGCCAGCAGTTACTATACAGGGAGCTCCTACGAGCAGTACTTC.